The T cell receptor (beta chain) under discussion was sequenced for a study of cytomegalovirus exposure and HLA in healthy donors. PCR amplification relied on 60 Vbeta primers (plus 13 Jbeta primers). Libraries were prepared by immunoSEQ multiplex PCR; TCRdb keeps only in-frame clonotypes and omits some of them. This sample has 200,000 to 300,000 clones, with roughly 82% found just once. After removal of 5 bases from V and 3 bases from J, the junction contained 4 bases not matched to a gene. Germline V CDR1 and CDR2: SGHTS, YDEGEE. This CDR3 has 14 amino acids. This clone was counted ten times or more.

Source material: PBMCs. This chain joins TRBV5-8 and TRBJ2-1, with 8 bases lining up with TRBD1. The receptor was derived from a woman between 40 and 50 years old in good health and CMV-seropositive. The CDR3 protein is CASRGDRSYNEQFF. The CDR3 DNA reads as TGTGCCAGCAGGGGGGACAGGAGCTACAATGAGCAGTTCTTC.